This T cell receptor (beta chain) was identified in a study of T cells expressing NK-cell markers. Study summary: All TCR beta repertoires analysed originated from sorted CD3+CD56+NKG2C+, CD3+CD56+NKG2C- and CD3+CD56-NKG2C+ T cells.

TCRdb reprocessed the 5' RACE reads; each CDR3 protein has one entry and no DNA is given. Listed are hundreds of thousands of distinct CDR3 sequences; more than 3.5% falls within the top ten. The study's findings and limits: These clonotypes additionally ranked first within the CD3+CD56-NKG2C+ fraction of several donors. There remained a lack of clarity about HCMV specificity of expanded NKG2C+ T cell clones. Each of six donors carried dominant NKG2C+ clonotypes accounting for about 1.0-7.5% of CD8+ T cells.

The germline gives CDR1 MNHNS, CDR2 SASEGT. The CDR3 consists of 14 residues. Details on this clonotype: Its antigen is undetermined.

The origin of this receptor is a woman between 18 and 70 years old in good health. Input material: blood T cells: a sorted CD56 or NKG2C T cell subset, CD4+ or CD8+ T cells, or bulk PBMC T cells (not recorded which). V usage is TRBV6-1 and J usage is TRBJ1-2; TCRdb proposes TRBD1, but this gene call is untestable without DNA. CDR3 loop: CASSTAGGGYGYTF.